The 32 T cell receptor beta chains presented below share a single source sample, sequenced in a study of OX40 agonist ivuxolimab in advanced cancers. Sequencing used immunoSEQ multiplex PCR; TCRdb keeps in-frame clones, though not all of them. This sample has about 38,000 clones, with 92% found just once. Sequenced here: CD4+ or CD8+ T cells sorted from blood, sampled in a trial of the OX40 agonist ivuxolimab. The receptors were gathered from an adult with an advanced solid tumor such as melanoma, head and neck, liver or kidney cancer.

This clone has a single count. V and J are TRBV4-3 and TRBJ2-3; tentative D call: TRBD1 (6 bases). Trimming took off 0 bases at V and 7 bases at J, with 8 bases between the two ends. The length of the CDR3 is 13 residues. Germline V gene sequence: CDR1 LGHNA, CDR2 YSLEER. CDR3 in DNA: TGCGCCAGCAGCCAAGAAGACAGGAATACGCAGTATTTT. This gives the protein CASSQEDRNTQYF.

CDR3: CASSSPLGNQPQHF. For the CDR3, the DNA is TGTGCCAGCAGTTCCCCCCTGGGGAATCAGCCCCAGCATTTT. The rearrangement uses TRBV28 and TRBJ1-5, with D unclear. The CDR3 covers 14 residues. V was trimmed by 4 bases and J by 4 bases, leaving 11 bases between them. CDR1 and CDR2 (germline): MDHEN, SYDVKM.

In this sample, this clone turned up a few times. This chain connects TRBV2 to TRBJ1-6; TRBD1 matches 10 bases. The CDR3 is made up of 14 amino acids. The germline V gene encodes CDR1 SNHLY and CDR2 FYNNEI. The junction had 6 bases not matched to a gene; V was cut back by 6 bases and J by 10 bases. CDR3 sequence: CASRVGTGESPLHF. DNA for the CDR3: TGTGCCAGCAGAGTCGGGACAGGGGAATCACCCCTCCACTTT.

The rearrangement joins TRBV4-2 to TRBJ2-1; 10 nucleotides agree with TRBD2. There are 16 residues in the CDR3. The ends lost 1 base at V and 8 bases at J; junction bases unmatched: 8. Germline-derived CDR1 and CDR2 are LGHNA and YNFKEQ. The CDR3 DNA follows: TGTGCCAGCAGCCAAGCCCCCCGGCTAGCGGGAGATGAGCAGTTCTTC. It encodes CASSQAPRLAGDEQFF.

This sequence joins TRBV7-2 and TRBJ2-3; 11 nucleotides agree with TRBD2. Germline V gene sequence: CDR1 SGHTA, CDR2 FQGNSA. The CDR3 is made up of 12 amino acids. V lost 3 bases to trimming and J lost 13 bases; unmatched junction nucleotides: 3. CDR3 nucleotide sequence: TGTGCCAGCAGCTTTAGCGGGAGGGCCGAGTATTTT. Amino acids: CASSFSGRAEYF.

The rearrangement uses TRBV19 and TRBJ2-1, with TRBD2 matching 7 bases. Germline lookup yields CDR1 LNHDA and CDR2 SQIVND (reference sequence). The junction had 3 bases not matched to a gene; V was cut back by 1 base and J by 6 bases. This CDR3 contains 14 residues. The CDR3 DNA sequence: TGTGCCAGTAGTATAGGGGGGAGGGCCAATGAGCAGTTCTTC. The encoded protein is CASSIGGRANEQFF.

The chain links TRBV4-3 to TRBJ1-1; the D is unclear. The germline V gene encodes CDR1 LGHNA and CDR2 YSLEER. The V end was cut by 0 bases, the J end by 2 bases, with 7 bases between. The CDR3 length is 14 residues. The CDR3 coding sequence is TGCGCCAGCAGCCAAGATCGCGGTAACACTGAAGCTTTCTTT. Its protein is CASSQDRGNTEAFF.

The J gene is TRBJ2-1, the V gene TRBV9; D unclear. V lost 0 bases, J lost 8 bases, and 3 bases lay in between. The CDR3 is 11 amino acids. The germline CDR1 and CDR2 sequences are SGDLS and YYNGEE. The CDR3 region is CASSVGDEQFF. For the CDR3, the DNA is TGTGCCAGCAGCGTAGGCGATGAGCAGTTCTTC.

The genes are TRBV6-1 and TRBJ2-2; D is undetermined. With 4 bases removed from V and 6 bases from J, the gap between germline ends came to 12 bases. CDR1 MNHNS and CDR2 SASEGT come from the germline V gene. The length of the CDR3 is 14 residues. CDR3 loop: CASSVVRMPGELFF. In DNA, the CDR3 is TGTGCCAGCAGTGTGGTCAGGATGCCCGGGGAGCTGTTTTTT.

The chain employs TRBV27 and TRBJ2-1, with no clear D. In germline, CDR1 is MNHEY, CDR2 SMNVEV (reference sequence). Trimming removed 6 bases at V and 9 bases at J, with 9 bases between. This CDR3 contains 11 residues. The chain's CDR3 is CASRARAEQFF. The CDR3 nucleotides read TGTGCCAGCAGGGCTAGGGCTGAGCAGTTCTTC.

This chain connects TRBV5-8 to TRBJ2-7, with D unresolved. Germline-derived CDR1 and CDR2 are SGHTS and YDEGEE. Trimming removed 2 bases at V and 3 bases at J, with 0 bases between. This CDR3 has 10 amino acids. As DNA, the CDR3 is TGTGCCAGCAGCTTCTACGAGCAGTACGTC. Its translation is CASSFYEQYV.

This chain connects TRBV5-8 to TRBJ1-1; D call uncertain. This CDR3 has 13 residues. Germline lookup yields CDR1 SGHTS and CDR2 YDEGEE. Trimming pared 0 bases from V and 1 base from J, leaving 4 bases between. The CDR3 loop is CASSLDRNTEAFF. In DNA, the CDR3 is TGTGCCAGCAGCTTGGATAGGAACACTGAAGCTTTCTTT.

For this clone: One end of the junction is discordant with germline, which a read error may explain. J is TRBJ2-7 and V is TRBV7-9; 7 nucleotides agree with TRBD1. Germline CDR1 reads SEHNR; CDR2 reads FQNEAQ (reference sequence). The CDR3 covers 11 residues. The CDR3 sequence is CASSQGTEPTF. The CDR3 region has the DNA TGTGCCAGCAGCCAAGGGACAGAACCGACCTTC.

This clone came up once. V and J are TRBV27 and TRBJ2-1; TRBD2 agrees at 10 bases. CDR1 MNHEY and CDR2 SMNVEV come from the germline V gene (reference sequence). There are 16 residues in the CDR3. V lost 2 bases and J lost 4; bases outside the gene matches: 5. As DNA, the CDR3 is TGTGCCAGCAGTTTAGATTGGACTAGCGGATACAATGAGCAGTTCTTC. The encoded protein is CASSLDWTSGYNEQFF.

The V call is TRBV21-1, the J call TRBJ2-7. TRBV21-1 is a pseudogene segment. The CDR3 runs to 16 residues. In nucleotides, the CDR3 is TGTGCCAGCAGCGGGGTGGGTGACGAGGCCGCCTACGAGCAGTACTTC. Protein sequence: CASSGVGDEAAYEQYF.

This clone was detected only once. The gene calls are TRBV7-9 and TRBJ1-6; TRBD1 aligns across 7 bases. The CDR3 extends over 16 amino acids. Germline trimming cut 5 bases from V and 7 bases from J; bases unmatched to any gene: 11. CDR1 SEHNR and CDR2 FQNEAQ come from the germline V gene (reference sequence). In nucleotides, the CDR3 is TGTGCCAGCAGCGACAGGACCCGGGACAGAAATTCACCCCTCCACTTT. Translating it yields CASSDRTRDRNSPLHF. The whole variable domain, filled in from reference TRBV7-9 and TRBJ1-6, reads DTGVSQNPRHKITKRGQNVTFRCDPISEHNRLYWYRQTLGQGPEFLTYFQNEAQLEKSRLLSDRFSAERPKGSFSTLEIQRTEQGDSAMYLCASSDRTRDRNSPLHFGNGTRLTVT.

This sequence joins TRBV19 and TRBJ2-7, with 8 positions matching TRBD2. Losses at the gene ends were 1 base for V and 3 bases for J; bases not matched to a gene: 8. Per the germline V gene, CDR1 is LNHDA and CDR2 is SQIVND (reference sequence). The CDR3 runs to 16 residues. Here the CDR3 reads CASSIGGGSGIYEQYF. The CDR3 region has the DNA TGTGCCAGTAGTATAGGCGGCGGTAGCGGGATCTACGAGCAGTACTTC.

The rearrangement links TRBV28 to TRBJ2-1; D not certain. V lost 2 bases, J lost 1 base, and 12 bases lay in between. The CDR3 extends over 16 amino acids. Germline V lookup: CDR1 MDHEN, CDR2 SYDVKM. CDR3 residues: CASSLLSSASYNEQFF. In DNA, the CDR3 is TGTGCCAGCAGTTTACTCTCGAGCGCTTCCTACAATGAGCAGTTCTTC. The full variable domain, with the rest looked up from reference TRBV28 and TRBJ2-1, is DVKVTQSSRYLVKRTGEKVFLECVQDMDHENMFWYRQDPGLGLRLIYFSYDVKMKEKGDIPEGYSVSREKKERFSLILESASTNQTSMYLCASSLLSSASYNEQFFGPGTRLTVL.

J is TRBJ2-1 and V is TRBV5-6; TRBD2 aligns across 10 bases. CDR3 length: 17 amino acids. Germline CDR1 is SGHDT and CDR2 is YYEEEE. Trimming cost V 4 bases and J 14 bases; bases outside gene matches: 21. CDR3 sequence reads: CASSPALLAGFQAGEFF. CDR3 in DNA: TGTGCCAGCAGCCCGGCTCTACTAGCGGGATTTCAAGCCGGGGAGTTCTTC.

Only a few counts were recorded for this clone. In nucleotides, the CDR3 is TGTGCCAGCAGACACAGGGGCACTGAAGCTTTCTTT. This encodes CASRHRGTEAFF. This chain uses TRBV13 with TRBJ1-1; 7 nucleotides match TRBD1. The CDR3 extends over 12 amino acids. CDR1 is PRHDT, CDR2 FYEKMQ, per germline (reference sequence). V lost 6 bases to trimming and J lost 4 bases; unmatched junction nucleotides: 2.

The rearrangement links TRBV4-3 to TRBJ2-3; 9 bases are shared with TRBD2. The ends lost 0 bases at V and 5 bases at J; junction bases unmatched: 9. Germline V gene data show CDR1 as LGHNA and CDR2 as YSLEER. The length of the CDR3 is 17 residues. This CDR3 reads CASSQDRASGTEDTQYF. In DNA form, the CDR3 reads TGCGCCAGCAGCCAAGACAGGGCTAGCGGGACGGAAGATACGCAGTATTTT.

The chain employs TRBV7-9 and TRBJ2-1; 7 bases fit TRBD2. Trimming at V came to 3 bases and at J to 2 bases, leaving 10 bases not matched to a gene. The germline gives CDR1 SEHNR, CDR2 FQNEAQ (reference sequence). The CDR3 is made up of 17 amino acids. This CDR3 is CASSFDAGRLPYNEQFF. CDR3 bases: TGTGCCAGCAGCTTTGATGCCGGGAGGCTCCCCTACAATGAGCAGTTCTTC.

The V call is TRBV7-8, the J call TRBJ2-1; 8 bases align to TRBD2. J gave up 10 bases and V 5 bases, and 4 bases lay outside the gene matches. This CDR3 has 12 residues. Looked up from germline, CDR1 is SGHVS and CDR2 is FQNEAQ. The CDR3 DNA follows: TGTGCCAGCAGCCCGGGGGGGCCGGAGCAGTTCTTC. It codes for CASSPGGPEQFF. The full variable domain, its missing parts supplied by reference TRBV7-8 and TRBJ2-1, is GAGVSQSPRYKVAKRGQDVALRCDPISGHVSLFWYQQALGQGPEFLTYFQNEAQLDKSGLPSDRFFAERPEGSVSTLKIQRTQQEDSAVYLCASSPGGPEQFFGPGTRLTVL.

This clone has just one count. The chain uses TRBV9 and TRBJ1-1, with 8 nucleotides matching TRBD1. This CDR3 spans 14 amino acids. Germline V gives CDR1 SGDLS, CDR2 YYNGEE. V was pared by 4 bases and J by 11 bases, with 13 bases of the junction left unmatched. CDR3 protein: CASSPPGGAPRAFF. The CDR3 nucleotides are TGTGCCAGCAGCCCCCCAGGGGGCGCCCCCCGGGCTTTCTTT.

In this sample, this clone turned up a few times. The chain employs TRBV19 and TRBJ2-2, with 10 bases that match TRBD1. CDR3 size: 17 residues. The trim removed 7 bases at V and 7 bases at J, leaving 15 bases unmatched. Germline V lookup: CDR1 LNHDA, CDR2 SQIVND (reference sequence). The CDR3 sequence is CASTFIRTGGMDGELFF. The DNA for the CDR3 is TGTGCCAGTACCTTTATCAGGACAGGGGGTATGGACGGGGAGCTGTTTTTT. The full variable domain, in which reference TRBV19 and TRBJ2-2 provide the parts outside the CDR3, is DGGITQSPKYLFRKEGQNVTLSCEQNLNHDAMYWYRQDPGQGLRLIYYSQIVNDFQKGDIAEGYSVSREKKESFPLTVTSAQKNPTAFYLCASTFIRTGGMDGELFFGEGSRLTVL.

This chain uses TRBV27 with TRBJ2-1; either TRBD1 or TRBD2 may supply D (5 bases each). The ends were cut back, 5 bases at V and 4 bases at J, with 15 bases in the middle. The CDR3 has 15 residues. CDR1 MNHEY and CDR2 SMNVEV come from the germline V gene (reference sequence). CDR3 nucleotides: TGTGCCAGCAGTGGGGTCCGGGGCTATTACAATGAGCAGTTCTTC. This gives the protein CASSGVRGYYNEQFF.

This rearrangement joins TRBV6-1 to TRBJ1-1; perhaps TRBD1 as D (6 bases). In germline, CDR1 is MNHNS, CDR2 SASEGT. The V end lost 4 bases, the J end lost 1 base, and 19 bases lay between the germline ends. The CDR3 extends over 17 amino acids. The CDR3 reads CASSVYRGAQGNTEAFF. As DNA, the CDR3 is TGTGCCAGCAGTGTCTATCGGGGGGCCCAGGGGAACACTGAAGCTTTCTTT.

The rearrangement links TRBV28 to TRBJ2-1; 8 bases agree with TRBD2. J gave up 10 bases and V 3 bases, and 5 bases lay outside the gene matches. The CDR3 has 13 residues. CDR1 and CDR2 from the germline V gene are MDHEN and SYDVKM. CDR3 nucleotides: TGTGCCAGCAGTTTCCCAGCGGGAGACGAGCAGTTCTTC. Translated, it gives CASSFPAGDEQFF.

The chain recombines TRBV28 with TRBJ2-7, with TRBD1 identical over 7 bases. This CDR3 region has 16 residues. The trim removed 5 bases at V and 1 base at J, leaving 11 bases unmatched. Germline CDR1 MDHEN, CDR2 SYDVKM. The CDR3 here is CASSGLDRVHSYEQYF. The CDR3 DNA sequence: TGTGCCAGCAGTGGCCTCGACAGGGTACATTCCTACGAGCAGTACTTC.

The chain carries TRBV27 and TRBJ2-3, with 8 bases fitting TRBD1. From germline, CDR1 is MNHEY and CDR2 SMNVEV (reference sequence). J lost 2 bases, V lost 5 bases, and 6 bases had no gene match. The CDR3 covers 15 residues. The CDR3 nucleotides are TGTGCCAGCAGTCCCGGGACAGGCTTCACAGATACGCAGTATTTT. Its protein is CASSPGTGFTDTQYF.

The V gene is TRBV27, the J gene TRBJ2-7, with 7 bases fitting TRBD2. This CDR3 has 15 amino acids. V lost 6 bases to trimming and J lost 0 bases; unmatched junction nucleotides: 8. CDR1 and CDR2 (germline): MNHEY, SMNVEV (reference sequence). This CDR3 is CASSPFGGSSYEQYF. The CDR3 coding sequence is TGTGCCAGCAGCCCATTCGGGGGGAGCTCCTACGAGCAGTACTTC.

The V and J genes are TRBV30 and TRBJ1-2; D remains ambiguous. The ends were cut back, 1 base at V and 4 bases at J, with 16 bases in the middle. The germline V gene encodes CDR1 GTSNPN and CDR2 SVGIG (reference sequence). This CDR3 has 15 amino acids. The CDR3 nucleotides are TGTGCCTGGAGTGACCCGGGTGTCCGGCGCTATGGCTACACCTTC. Translated, it gives CAWSDPGVRRYGYTF.